This T cell receptor beta chain was obtained from a study of cytomegalovirus exposure and HLA in healthy donors. Overall study findings and caveats: Later on, analysis showed that most CMV-associated TCR beta chains appeared to be HLA-restricted.

There are a few counts of this clone. What it binds is not known. In the PCR, 60 Vbeta and 13 Jbeta primers were used. The repertoire was sequenced with immunoSEQ multiplex PCR; TCRdb's copy has only in-frame clones and lacks some. Seen here are about 86,000 clones, 60% to 80% observed once, and the top ten hold approximately 8.2%. The CDR3 is made up of 16 amino acids. Looked up from germline, CDR1 is SGHNT and CDR2 is YENEEA. The V and J ends lost 4 bases and 5 bases respectively, with 17 bases between them. The V and J genes are TRBV11-3 and TRBJ2-2; a possible D gene is TRBD1 (5 bases). This receptor was obtained from a man aged 55 to 70 in good health and CMV-seronegative. Material: PBMCs. The CDR3 here is CASSSSREAATGELFF. The DNA of the CDR3 is TGTGCCAGCAGCTCATCCAGGGAAGCAGCGACCGGGGAGCTGTTTTTT.